Presented here are 20 T cell receptor beta chains from one specimen sequenced in a study of shared clonotypes between healthy human individuals. CD8 cells regarded as naive lacked CD45RO, were positively chosen for CCR7, and omitted terminally differentiated effector memory CD45RA+ cells. TCRdb's table, derived via immunoSEQ multiplex PCR, lists solely in-frame clones and lacks some. The sample lists around 2.1 million clones; about 92% were seen once. The sequenced material came from naive CD8+ T cells from PBMCs. These receptors came from a man between 18 and 29 years old in good health. Some clones in this sample may be carry-over from other donors' samples.

This clone was seen a few times. The same CDR3 arises from other DNA sequences in this sample as well. The CDR3 DNA follows: TGTGCCAGCAGCGTAGGGGAGGGGTTGAGAGCTTTCTTT. It translates to CASSVGEGLRAFF. The chain recombines TRBV9 with TRBJ1-1, with D perhaps TRBD1 (5 bases). Germline V gene lookup returns CDR1 SGDLS and CDR2 YYNGEE. V was trimmed by 0 bases and J by 10 bases, leaving 13 bases between them. CDR3 length: 13 amino acids.

This clone has just one count. V is TRBV5-5 and J is TRBJ2-2; TRBD1 agrees at 9 bases. This CDR3 is 16 amino acids long. Germline lookup yields CDR1 SGHKS and CDR2 YYEKEE (reference sequence). V trimming: 3 bases; J trimming: 6 bases; junction bases outside the gene matches: 9. The CDR3 bases are TGTGCCAGCAGCTCGCGGGACAGGGTGTTTGCCGGGGAGCTGTTTTTT. Translated: CASSSRDRVFAGELFF.

V and J are TRBV7-9 and TRBJ1-4; D is undetermined. V dropped 4 bases and J dropped 6 bases, with 12 bases sitting between them. Germline values: CDR1 SEHNR, CDR2 FQNEAQ (reference sequence). The CDR3 is made up of 14 amino acids. The CDR3 loop is CASSSASPYEKLFF. CDR3 DNA: TGTGCCAGCAGCTCAGCGTCGCCATATGAAAAACTGTTTTTT.

CDR3 bases: TGTGCCAGCAGCTCCCGCTACGGTTCGGAGACCCAGTACTTC. Its protein product is CASSSRYGSETQYF. The J gene is TRBJ2-5, the V gene TRBV5-6; D call uncertain. The CDR3 extends over 14 amino acids. The V gene lost 3 bases and the J gene lost 5 bases, with 14 bases spanning the gap. CDR1 is SGHDT, CDR2 YYEEEE, per germline.

The rearrangement joins TRBV5-4 to TRBJ1-1, with a possible D match to TRBD1 (6 bases). The ends were cut back, 4 bases at V and 5 bases at J, with 18 bases in the middle. The germline V gene has CDR1 SGHNT and CDR2 YYREEE (reference sequence). The length of the CDR3 is 15 residues. The CDR3 here is CASSPLERGGTEAFF. The CDR3 DNA reads as TGTGCCAGCAGCCCCCTTGAGCGAGGGGGGACTGAAGCTTTCTTT. Together with reference TRBV5-4 and TRBJ1-1, the CDR3 gives the full variable domain: ETGVTQSPTHLIKTRGQQVTLRCSSQSGHNTVSWYQQALGQGPQFIFQYYREEENGRGNFPPRFSGLQFPNYSSELNVNALELDDSALYLCASSPLERGGTEAFFGQGTRLTVV.

The chain recombines TRBV11-3 with TRBJ2-4; D is perhaps TRBD2 (5 bases). V was shortened by 2 bases and J by 9 bases, with 8 bases between the two germline ends. Germline CDR1 is SGHNT and CDR2 is YENEEA. This CDR3 has 12 residues. The CDR3 DNA sequence: TGTGCCAGCAGCTTACCTGCGGGCATTCAGTACTTC. This translates into CASSLPAGIQYF.

The V call is TRBV2, the J call TRBJ1-6; D not certain. The CDR3 contains 14 residues. Germline V lookup: CDR1 SNHLY, CDR2 FYNNEI. V gave up 9 bases and J gave up 4 bases, with 13 bases separating them. The CDR3: CARRENLYNSPLHF. In nucleotides, the CDR3 is TGTGCCAGGAGGGAAAACCTTTATAATTCACCCCTCCACTTT.

This sequence joins TRBV7-3 and TRBJ2-2, with TRBD1 matching 9 bases. In germline, CDR1 is SGHTA, CDR2 FQGTGA. Unmatched junction bases numbered 8, after V lost 1 base and J lost 2 bases. The length of the CDR3 is 18 residues. CDR3 sequence reads: CASSLRARDRANTGELFF. CDR3 nucleotides: TGTGCCAGCAGCTTAAGGGCGCGGGACAGGGCAAACACCGGGGAGCTGTTTTTT.

Concerning this clone: This same CDR3 is encoded by further DNA sequences in the sample. The rearrangement uses TRBV29-1 and TRBJ2-7, with a weak D call TRBD1 (6 bases). CDR1 is SQVTM and CDR2 is ANQGSEA in the germline V gene. The CDR3 sequence is 12 residues long. Trimming removed 6 bases at V and 1 base at J, with 10 bases between. For the CDR3, the DNA is TGCAGCGTGAGGCAGGGGTCCTACGAGCAGTACTTC. It encodes CSVRQGSYEQYF.

This chain connects TRBV28 to TRBJ2-7; D remains ambiguous. Deletions cut 3 bases from V and 6 bases from J, with 15 bases between. CDR3 length equals 14 residues. Germline values: CDR1 MDHEN, CDR2 SYDVKM. In nucleotides, the CDR3 is TGTGCCAGCAGTTTCCCCGCTTTGCCGGGCGAGCAGTACTTC. Amino acids: CASSFPALPGEQYF.

The V and J genes are TRBV2 and TRBJ2-3; perhaps TRBD1 as D (5 bases). This CDR3 has 14 amino acids. Per germline, CDR1 SNHLY and CDR2 FYNNEI. Trimming removed 0 bases from V and 7 bases from J, with 11 bases in between. In DNA form, the CDR3 reads TGTGCCAGCAGTGAAGCTGGGGCGGAATATACGCAGTATTTT. The encoded protein is CASSEAGAEYTQYF.

As to this clone: The sample contains more than one DNA sequence encoding this CDR3. The V gene is TRBV27, the J gene TRBJ2-3; 10 positions match TRBD2. The CDR3 contains 15 residues. V gave up 6 bases and J gave up 1 base; unmatched junction bases: 4. The germline CDR1 and CDR2 sequences are MNHEY and SMNVEV (reference sequence). This CDR3 reads CASSPGTSGTDTQYF. In nucleotides, the CDR3 is TGTGCCAGCAGCCCCGGGACTAGCGGCACAGATACGCAGTATTTT.

This clone came up a few times. The chain joins TRBV10-3 to TRBJ1-1; D perhaps matches TRBD1 (5 bases). The germline gives CDR1 ENHRY, CDR2 SYGVKD. This CDR3 is 16 amino acids long. Trimming left V 0 bases short and J 1 base short, with 12 bases between. The CDR3 is CAISESAGRWNTEAFF. The CDR3 DNA sequence: TGTGCCATCAGTGAGTCCGCAGGGAGGTGGAACACTGAAGCTTTCTTT.

The rearrangement joins TRBV7-9 to TRBJ2-7; D may be TRBD1 or TRBD2 (5 bases each). The V gene lost 5 bases and the J gene lost 3 bases, with 14 bases spanning the gap. This CDR3 is 14 amino acids long. Germline CDR1 SEHNR, CDR2 FQNEAQ (reference sequence). CDR3 bases: TGTGCCAGCAGCCCTGGGACGGTAGTCTACGAGCAGTACTTC. Residues: CASSPGTVVYEQYF.

The CDR3 region is CASSLGQGASYNEQFF. The CDR3 DNA follows: TGTGCCAGCAGTCTTGGACAGGGGGCTTCCTACAATGAGCAGTTCTTC. The V gene is TRBV28, the J gene TRBJ2-1; 11 bases match TRBD1. Per the germline V gene, CDR1 is MDHEN and CDR2 is SYDVKM. V was pared by 5 bases and J by 1 base, with 4 bases of the junction left unmatched. The CDR3 loop spans 16 amino acids.

The chain couples TRBV7-9 to TRBJ1-2, with 8 nucleotides matching TRBD1. With 5 bases clipped from V and 7 bases from J, the junction kept 12 bases outside the gene matches. Germline V lookup: CDR1 SEHNR, CDR2 FQNEAQ (reference sequence). The CDR3 contains 15 residues. The CDR3 region has the DNA TGTGCCAGCAGCCAAACGGACAGGGATGAGGGTGGCTACACCTTC. Encoded protein: CASSQTDRDEGGYTF. The whole variable domain, filled in from reference TRBV7-9 and TRBJ1-2, reads DTGVSQNPRHKITKRGQNVTFRCDPISEHNRLYWYRQTLGQGPEFLTYFQNEAQLEKSRLLSDRFSAERPKGSFSTLEIQRTEQGDSAMYLCASSQTDRDEGGYTFGSGTRLTVV.

The J gene is TRBJ2-7, the V gene TRBV5-1; 7 bases are shared with TRBD2. J lost 2 bases, V lost 4 bases, and 9 bases had no gene match. CDR1 is SGHRS, CDR2 YFSETQ, per germline. The CDR3 length is 15 residues. In nucleotides, the CDR3 is TGCGCCAGCAGCGGGGAGGGTCTAAACCCCTACGAGCAGTACTTC. Protein sequence: CASSGEGLNPYEQYF.

This sequence joins TRBV27 and TRBJ2-1, with 10 bases that match TRBD1. This CDR3 has 15 residues. The germline gives CDR1 MNHEY, CDR2 SMNVEV (reference sequence). Trimming took 7 bases from V and 10 from J; bases not matched to a gene: 13. The CDR3 reads CASTPAGQGGLEQFF. DNA of the CDR3: TGTGCCAGCACCCCTGCCGGACAGGGGGGCCTCGAGCAGTTCTTC.

The chain joins TRBV10-1 to TRBJ2-7; 8 bases line up with TRBD2. Trimming cost V 6 bases and J 0 bases; bases outside gene matches: 10. The CDR3 extends over 16 amino acids. Germline loops: CDR1 WNHNN, CDR2 SYGVQD (reference sequence). DNA of the CDR3: TGCGCCAGCAGGGTTTTTAAAAGCGGGAGCTCCTACGAGCAGTACTTC. This sequence encodes CASRVFKSGSSYEQYF.

The count of this clone is one. The gene calls are TRBV5-1 and TRBJ2-5, with D maybe TRBD2 (6 bases). Trimming took 2 bases from V and 2 from J, leaving 10 bases between them. This CDR3 is 14 amino acids long. The V gene's germline CDR1 is SGHRS and CDR2 YFSETQ. CDR3 in amino acids: CASSFSGGQETQYF. CDR3 nucleotide sequence: TGCGCCAGCAGCTTTTCCGGGGGACAAGAGACCCAGTACTTC.